This T cell receptor (beta chain) was sequenced for a study of response to subunit inactivated influenza vaccine. This clonotype was observed many times. Its antigen is unidentified. Just one base apart from a much larger clone, this may be a read error. MiXCR, run by TCRdb on the RT-PCR reads, gives a single entry per CDR3 protein. The sample contains hundreds of thousands of distinct CDR3 sequences, about 11% of which appear only once. Study results and limitations: Authors suggested each seasonal influenza vaccination recruits few new T cells.

The same sample was also studied in work on T cells expressing NK-cell markers. From that paper: With UMIs, 5'RACE template switching was used to make TCR beta cDNA.

The source material was PBMCs from blood, sampled on the day of vaccination. This sequence originates from a man aged 50 or older who received an inactivated influenza vaccine.

This CDR3 reads CASSRDYSYEQYF. CDR3 nucleotides: TGTGCCAGCAGCCGGGACTACTCCTACGAGCAGTACTTC. The J gene is TRBJ2-7, the V gene TRBV7-8; 7 nucleotides align to TRBD2. V shed 5 bases, J shed 0 bases, and the junction held 1 base outside the gene matches. The CDR3 covers 13 residues. From germline, CDR1 is SGHVS and CDR2 FQNEAQ.